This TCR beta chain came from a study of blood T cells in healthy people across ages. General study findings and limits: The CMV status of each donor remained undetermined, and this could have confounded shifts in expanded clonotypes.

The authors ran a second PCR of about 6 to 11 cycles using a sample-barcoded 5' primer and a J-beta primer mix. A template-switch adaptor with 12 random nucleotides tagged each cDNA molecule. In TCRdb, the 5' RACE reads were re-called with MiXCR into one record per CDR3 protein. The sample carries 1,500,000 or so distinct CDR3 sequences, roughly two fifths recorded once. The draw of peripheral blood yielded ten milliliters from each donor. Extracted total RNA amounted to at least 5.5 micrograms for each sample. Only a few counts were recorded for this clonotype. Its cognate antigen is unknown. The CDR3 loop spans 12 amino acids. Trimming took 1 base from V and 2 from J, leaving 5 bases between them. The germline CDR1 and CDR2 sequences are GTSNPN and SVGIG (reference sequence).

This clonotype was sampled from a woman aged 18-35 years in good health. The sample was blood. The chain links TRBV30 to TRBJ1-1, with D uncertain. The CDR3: CAWSGVNTEAFF. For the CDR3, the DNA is TGTGCCTGGAGTGGGGTCAACACTGAAGCTTTCTTT.